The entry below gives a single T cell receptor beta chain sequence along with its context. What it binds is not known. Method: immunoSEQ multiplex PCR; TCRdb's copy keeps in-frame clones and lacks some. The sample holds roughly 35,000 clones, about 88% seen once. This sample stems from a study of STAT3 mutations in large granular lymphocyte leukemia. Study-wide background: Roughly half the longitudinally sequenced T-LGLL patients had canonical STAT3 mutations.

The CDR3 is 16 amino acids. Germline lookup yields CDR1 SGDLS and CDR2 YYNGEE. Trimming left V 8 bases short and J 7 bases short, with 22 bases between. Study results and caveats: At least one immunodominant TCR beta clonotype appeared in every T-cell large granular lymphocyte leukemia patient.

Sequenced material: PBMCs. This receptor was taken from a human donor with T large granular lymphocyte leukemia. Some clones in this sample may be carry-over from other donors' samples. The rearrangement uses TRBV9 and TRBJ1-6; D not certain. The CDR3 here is CASRAGGDPSNSPLHF. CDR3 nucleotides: TGTGCCAGTAGAGCTGGTGGGGATCCTAGCAATTCACCCCTCCACTTT.